The source of this T cell receptor beta chain is a study of T cells in Graves' hyperthyroidism and ophthalmopathy. Template material for amplifying TCR beta CDR3 regions consisted of RNA transcripts. In the first-round RT-PCR of the TCR CDR3, the HTBI primer set was used. TCRdb independently ran MiXCR on the multiplex PCR reads; one entry per CDR3 protein. Here the sample spans about 640,000 distinct CDR3 sequences, about 20% being singletons. Per germline, CDR1 LNHNV and CDR2 YYDKDF (reference sequence). Trimming pared 0 bases from V and 2 bases from J, leaving 8 bases between. The CDR3 has 15 residues. Lactation, pregnancy, other autoimmune disease or uncontrolled infection excluded patients.

The chain joins TRBV15 to TRBJ1-5; D gene ambiguous. This clonotype was obtained from a man aged 25 to 40 with Graves' ophthalmopathy. Input material: blood. The CDR3 reads CATSRDNLGNQPQHF. The CDR3 DNA reads as TGTGCCACCAGCAGAGACAATCTGGGCAATCAGCCCCAGCATTTT.